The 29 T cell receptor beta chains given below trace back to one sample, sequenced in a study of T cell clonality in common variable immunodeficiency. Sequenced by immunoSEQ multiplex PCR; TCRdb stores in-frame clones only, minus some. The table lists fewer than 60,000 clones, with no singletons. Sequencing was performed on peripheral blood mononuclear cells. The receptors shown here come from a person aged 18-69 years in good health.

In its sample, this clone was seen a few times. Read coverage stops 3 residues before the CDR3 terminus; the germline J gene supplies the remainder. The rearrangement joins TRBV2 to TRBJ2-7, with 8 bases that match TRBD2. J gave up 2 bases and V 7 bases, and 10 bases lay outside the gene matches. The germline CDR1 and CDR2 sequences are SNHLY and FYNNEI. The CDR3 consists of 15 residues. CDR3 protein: CASTQGLAATYEQYF. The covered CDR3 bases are TGTGCCAGCACCCAAGGACTAGCTGCGACCTACGAG. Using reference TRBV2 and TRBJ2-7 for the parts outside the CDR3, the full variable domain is EPEVTQTPSHQVTQMGQEVILRCVPISNHLYFYWYRQILGQKVEFLVSFYNNEISEKSEIFDDQFSVERPDGSNFTLKIRSTKLEDSAMYFCASTQGLAATYEQYFGPGTRLTVT.

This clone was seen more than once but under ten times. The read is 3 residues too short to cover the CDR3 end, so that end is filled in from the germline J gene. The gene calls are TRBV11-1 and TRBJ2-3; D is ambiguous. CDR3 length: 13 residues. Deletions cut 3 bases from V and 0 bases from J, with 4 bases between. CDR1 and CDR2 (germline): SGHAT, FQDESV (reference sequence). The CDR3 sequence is CASSLGSTDTQYF. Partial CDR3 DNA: TGTGCCAGCAGCTTGGGCAGCACAGATACG. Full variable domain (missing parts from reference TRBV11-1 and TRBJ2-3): EAEVAQSPRYKITEKSQAVAFWCDPISGHATLYWYRQILGQGPELLVQFQDESVVDDSQLPKDRFSAERLKGVDSTLKIQPAELGDSAMYLCASSLGSTDTQYFGPGTRLTVL.

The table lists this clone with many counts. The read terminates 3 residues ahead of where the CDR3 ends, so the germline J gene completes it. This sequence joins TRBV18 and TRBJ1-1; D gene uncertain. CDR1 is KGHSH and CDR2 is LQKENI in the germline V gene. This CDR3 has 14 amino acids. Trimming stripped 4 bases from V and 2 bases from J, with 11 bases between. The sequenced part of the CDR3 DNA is TGTGCCAGCTCACGTAGCAGCGACAACACTGAA. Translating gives CASSRSSDNTE. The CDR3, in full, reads CASSRSSDNTEAFF.

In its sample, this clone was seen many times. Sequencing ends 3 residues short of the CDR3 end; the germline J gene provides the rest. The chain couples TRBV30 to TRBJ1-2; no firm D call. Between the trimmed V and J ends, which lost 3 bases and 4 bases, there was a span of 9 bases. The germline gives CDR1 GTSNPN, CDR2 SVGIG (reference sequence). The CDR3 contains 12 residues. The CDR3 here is CAWRGRSYGYTF. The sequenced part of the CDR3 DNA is TGTGCCTGGAGAGGCCGATCCTATGGC.

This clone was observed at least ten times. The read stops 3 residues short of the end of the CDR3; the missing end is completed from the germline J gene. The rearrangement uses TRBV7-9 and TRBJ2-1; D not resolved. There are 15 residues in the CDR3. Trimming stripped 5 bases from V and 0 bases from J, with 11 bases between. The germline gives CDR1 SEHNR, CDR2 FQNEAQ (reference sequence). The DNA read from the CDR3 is TGTGCCAGCAGCCCCACACGACTCTCCTACAATGAG. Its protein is CASSPTRLSYNE. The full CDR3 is CASSPTRLSYNEQFF.

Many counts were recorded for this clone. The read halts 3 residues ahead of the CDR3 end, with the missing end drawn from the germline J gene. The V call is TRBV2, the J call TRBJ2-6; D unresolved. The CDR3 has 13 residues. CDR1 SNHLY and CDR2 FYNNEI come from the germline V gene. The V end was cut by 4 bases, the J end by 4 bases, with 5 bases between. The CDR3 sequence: CASSVSGANVLTF. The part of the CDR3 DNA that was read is TGTGCCAGCAGTGTATCCGGGGCCAACGTC.

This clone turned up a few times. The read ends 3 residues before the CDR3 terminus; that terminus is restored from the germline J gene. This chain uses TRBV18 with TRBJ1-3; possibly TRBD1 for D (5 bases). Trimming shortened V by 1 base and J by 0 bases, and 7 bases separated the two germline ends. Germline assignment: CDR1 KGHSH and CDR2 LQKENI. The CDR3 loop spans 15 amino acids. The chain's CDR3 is CASSPLDSSGNTIYF. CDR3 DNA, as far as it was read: TGTGCCAGCTCACCACTCGACAGCTCTGGAAACACC.

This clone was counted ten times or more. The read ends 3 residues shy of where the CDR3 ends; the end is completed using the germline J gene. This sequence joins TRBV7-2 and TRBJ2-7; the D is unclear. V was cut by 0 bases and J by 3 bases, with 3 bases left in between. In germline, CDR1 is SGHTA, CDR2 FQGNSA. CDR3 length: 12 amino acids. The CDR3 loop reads CASSLANYEQYF. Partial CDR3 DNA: TGTGCCAGCAGCTTAGCCAACTACGAG.

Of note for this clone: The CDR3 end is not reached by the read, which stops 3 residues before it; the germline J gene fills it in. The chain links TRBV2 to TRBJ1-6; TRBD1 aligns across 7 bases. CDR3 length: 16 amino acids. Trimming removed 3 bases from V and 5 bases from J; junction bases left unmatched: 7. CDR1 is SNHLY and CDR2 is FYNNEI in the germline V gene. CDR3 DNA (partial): TGTGCCAGCAGTGAGGACAGGCCCGCCAATAATTCACCC. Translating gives CASSEDRPANNSP. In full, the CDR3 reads CASSEDRPANNSPLHF.

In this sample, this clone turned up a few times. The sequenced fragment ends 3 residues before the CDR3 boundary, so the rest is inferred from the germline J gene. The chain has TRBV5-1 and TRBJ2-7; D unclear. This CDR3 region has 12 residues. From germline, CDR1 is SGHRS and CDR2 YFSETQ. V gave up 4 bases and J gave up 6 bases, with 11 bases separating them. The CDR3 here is CASSTDFGEQYF. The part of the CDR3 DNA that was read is TGCGCCAGCAGCACCGACTTCGGCGAG.

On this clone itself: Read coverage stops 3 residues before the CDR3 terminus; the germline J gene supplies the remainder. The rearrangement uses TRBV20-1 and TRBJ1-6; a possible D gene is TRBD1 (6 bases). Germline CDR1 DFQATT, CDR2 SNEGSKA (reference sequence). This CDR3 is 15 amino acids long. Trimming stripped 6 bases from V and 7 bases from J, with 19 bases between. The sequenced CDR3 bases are TGCAGTGCACCCCCACAGGGTGGGATCAATTCACCC. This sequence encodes CSAPPQGGINSP. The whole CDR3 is CSAPPQGGINSPLHF.

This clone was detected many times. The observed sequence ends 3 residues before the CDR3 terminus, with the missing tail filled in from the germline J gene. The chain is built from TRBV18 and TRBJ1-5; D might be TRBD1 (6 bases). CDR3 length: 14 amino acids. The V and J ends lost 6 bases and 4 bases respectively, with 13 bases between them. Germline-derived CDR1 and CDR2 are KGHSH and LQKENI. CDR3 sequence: CASSQDSGNQPQHF. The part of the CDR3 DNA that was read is TGTGCCAGCTCTCAGGACAGCGGTAATCAGCCC.

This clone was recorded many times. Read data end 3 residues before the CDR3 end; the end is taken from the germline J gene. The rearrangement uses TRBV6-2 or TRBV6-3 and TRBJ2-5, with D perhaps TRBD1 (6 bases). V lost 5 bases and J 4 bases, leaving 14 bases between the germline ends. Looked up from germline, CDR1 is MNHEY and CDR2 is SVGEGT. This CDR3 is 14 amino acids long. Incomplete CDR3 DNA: TGTGCCAGCAGTGTGGACAGCTTAATAGAGACC. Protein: CASSVDSLIET. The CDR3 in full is CASSVDSLIETQYF.

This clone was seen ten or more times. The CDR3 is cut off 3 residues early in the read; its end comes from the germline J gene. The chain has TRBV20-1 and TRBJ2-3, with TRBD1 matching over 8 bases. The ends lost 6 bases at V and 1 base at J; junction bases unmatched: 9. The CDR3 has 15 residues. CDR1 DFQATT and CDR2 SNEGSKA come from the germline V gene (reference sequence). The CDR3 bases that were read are TGCAGTGCAGTGCGCGGACAGGGCGGCACAGATACG. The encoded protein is CSAVRGQGGTDT. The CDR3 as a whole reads CSAVRGQGGTDTQYF.

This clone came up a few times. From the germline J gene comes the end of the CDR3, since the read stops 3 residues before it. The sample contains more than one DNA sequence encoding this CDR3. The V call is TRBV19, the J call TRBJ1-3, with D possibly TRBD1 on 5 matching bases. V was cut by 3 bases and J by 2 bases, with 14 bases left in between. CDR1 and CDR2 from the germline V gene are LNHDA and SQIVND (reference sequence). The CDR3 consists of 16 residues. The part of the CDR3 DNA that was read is TGTGCCAGTAGTATCGGAGGAAGGGGTGCTGGAAACACC. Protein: CASSIGGRGAGNT. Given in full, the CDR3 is CASSIGGRGAGNTIYF. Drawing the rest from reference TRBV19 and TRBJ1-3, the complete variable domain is DGGITQSPKYLFRKEGQNVTLSCEQNLNHDAMYWYRQDPGQGLRLIYYSQIVNDFQKGDIAEGYSVSREKKESFPLTVTSAQKNPTAFYLCASSIGGRGAGNTIYFGEGSWLTVV.

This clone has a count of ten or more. The part of the CDR3 DNA that was read is TGTGCCAGCAGGACCGCTAGCTCCTACAATGAG. Its protein is CASRTASSYNE. The CDR3 reads in full as CASRTASSYNEQFF. The gene calls are TRBV12-3 or TRBV12-4 and TRBJ2-1; D ambiguous. The read gets to within 3 residues of the CDR3 end, and the germline J gene fills in the rest. The CDR3 runs 14 residues. Trimming removed 6 bases at V and 0 bases at J, with 9 bases between.

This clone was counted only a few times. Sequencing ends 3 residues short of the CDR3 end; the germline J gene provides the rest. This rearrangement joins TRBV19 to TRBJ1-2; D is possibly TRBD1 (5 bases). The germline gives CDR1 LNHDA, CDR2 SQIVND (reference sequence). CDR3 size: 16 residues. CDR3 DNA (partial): TGTGCCAGTAGTATAGAGGGGGACTCCCCGGCGTGGGAC. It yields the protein CASSIEGDSPAWD. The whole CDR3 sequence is CASSIEGDSPAWDYTF. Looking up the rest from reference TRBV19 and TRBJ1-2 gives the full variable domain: DGGITQSPKYLFRKEGQNVTLSCEQNLNHDAMYWYRQDPGQGLRLIYYSQIVNDFQKGDIAEGYSVSREKKESFPLTVTSAQKNPTAFYLCASSIEGDSPAWDYTFGSGTRLTVV.

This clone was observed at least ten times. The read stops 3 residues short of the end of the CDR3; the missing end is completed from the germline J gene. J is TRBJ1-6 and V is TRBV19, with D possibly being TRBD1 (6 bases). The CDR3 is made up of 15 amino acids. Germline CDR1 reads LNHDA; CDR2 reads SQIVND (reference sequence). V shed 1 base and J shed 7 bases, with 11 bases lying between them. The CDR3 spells CASSIGGRRNSPLHF. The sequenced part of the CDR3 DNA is TGTGCCAGTAGTATAGGGGGGCGTCGGAATTCACCC.

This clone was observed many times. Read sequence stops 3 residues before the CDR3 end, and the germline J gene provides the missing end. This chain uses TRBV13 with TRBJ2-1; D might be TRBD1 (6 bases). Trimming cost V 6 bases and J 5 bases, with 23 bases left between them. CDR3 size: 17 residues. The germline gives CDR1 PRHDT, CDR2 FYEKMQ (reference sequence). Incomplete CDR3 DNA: TGTGCCAGCAGGACCCGGTTACAGGGTCGTAGCCACAATGAG. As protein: CASRTRLQGRSHNE. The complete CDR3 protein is CASRTRLQGRSHNEQFF.

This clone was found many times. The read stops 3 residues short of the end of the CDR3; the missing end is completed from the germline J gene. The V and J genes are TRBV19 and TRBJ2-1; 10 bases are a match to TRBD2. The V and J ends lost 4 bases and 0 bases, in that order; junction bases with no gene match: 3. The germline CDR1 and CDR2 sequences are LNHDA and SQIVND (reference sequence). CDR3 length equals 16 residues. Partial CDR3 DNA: TGTGCCAGTAGTACGGGACTAGCGTACTCCTACAATGAG. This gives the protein CASSTGLAYSYNE. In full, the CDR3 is CASSTGLAYSYNEQFF. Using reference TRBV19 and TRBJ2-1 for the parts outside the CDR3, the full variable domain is DGGITQSPKYLFRKEGQNVTLSCEQNLNHDAMYWYRQDPGQGLRLIYYSQIVNDFQKGDIAEGYSVSREKKESFPLTVTSAQKNPTAFYLCASSTGLAYSYNEQFFGPGTRLTVL.

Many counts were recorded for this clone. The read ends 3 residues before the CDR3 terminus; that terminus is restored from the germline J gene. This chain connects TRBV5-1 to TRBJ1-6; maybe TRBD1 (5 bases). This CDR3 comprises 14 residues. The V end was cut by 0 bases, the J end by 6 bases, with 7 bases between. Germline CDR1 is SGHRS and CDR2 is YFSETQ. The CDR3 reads CASSLDQGNSPLHF. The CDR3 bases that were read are TGCGCCAGCAGCTTGGACCAGGGTAATTCACCC.

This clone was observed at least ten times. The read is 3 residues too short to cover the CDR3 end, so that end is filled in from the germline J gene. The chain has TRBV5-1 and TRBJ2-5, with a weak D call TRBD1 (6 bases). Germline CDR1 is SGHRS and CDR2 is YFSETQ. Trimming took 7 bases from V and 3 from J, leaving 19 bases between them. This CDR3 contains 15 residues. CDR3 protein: CASAKSGTREETQYF. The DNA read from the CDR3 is TGCGCCAGCGCAAAATCCGGGACAAGGGAAGAGACC.

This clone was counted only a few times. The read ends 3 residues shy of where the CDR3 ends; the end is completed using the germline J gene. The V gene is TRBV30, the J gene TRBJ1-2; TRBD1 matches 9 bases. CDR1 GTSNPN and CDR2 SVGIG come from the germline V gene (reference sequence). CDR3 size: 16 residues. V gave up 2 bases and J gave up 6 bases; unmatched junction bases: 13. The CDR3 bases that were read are TGTGCCTGGAGTCGCGGACAGGGGAGGACGTTGGATGGC. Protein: CAWSRGQGRTLDG. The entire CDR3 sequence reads CAWSRGQGRTLDGYTF.

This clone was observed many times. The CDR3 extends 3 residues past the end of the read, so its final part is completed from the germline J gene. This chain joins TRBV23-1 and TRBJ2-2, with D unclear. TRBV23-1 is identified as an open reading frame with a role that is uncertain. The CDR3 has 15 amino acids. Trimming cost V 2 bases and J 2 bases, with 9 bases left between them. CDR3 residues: CASSQPDTNTGELFF. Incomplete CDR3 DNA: TGCGCCAGCAGTCAACCCGACACCAACACCGGGGAG.

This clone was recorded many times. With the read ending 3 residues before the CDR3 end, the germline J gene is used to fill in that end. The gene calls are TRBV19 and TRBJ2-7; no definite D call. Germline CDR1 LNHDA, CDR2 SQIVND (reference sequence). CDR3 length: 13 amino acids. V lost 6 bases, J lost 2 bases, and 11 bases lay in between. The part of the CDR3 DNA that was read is TGTGCCAGTAGCATTCTAACCCCCTACGAG. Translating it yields CASSILTPYE. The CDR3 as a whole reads CASSILTPYEQYF.

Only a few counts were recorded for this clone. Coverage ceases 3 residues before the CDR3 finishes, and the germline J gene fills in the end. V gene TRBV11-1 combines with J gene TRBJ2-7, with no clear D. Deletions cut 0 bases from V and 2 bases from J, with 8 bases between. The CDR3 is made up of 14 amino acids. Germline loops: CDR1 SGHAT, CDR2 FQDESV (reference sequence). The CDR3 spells CASSLATPTYEQYF. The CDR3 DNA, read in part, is TGTGCCAGCAGCTTAGCGACACCAACCTACGAG.

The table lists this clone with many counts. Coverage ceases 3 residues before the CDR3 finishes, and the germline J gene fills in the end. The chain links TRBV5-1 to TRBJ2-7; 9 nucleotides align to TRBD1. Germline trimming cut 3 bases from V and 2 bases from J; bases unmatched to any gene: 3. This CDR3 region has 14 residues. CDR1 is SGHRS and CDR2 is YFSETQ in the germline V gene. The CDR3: CASSWGQGPYEQYF. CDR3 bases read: TGCGCCAGCAGCTGGGGACAGGGCCCCTACGAG.

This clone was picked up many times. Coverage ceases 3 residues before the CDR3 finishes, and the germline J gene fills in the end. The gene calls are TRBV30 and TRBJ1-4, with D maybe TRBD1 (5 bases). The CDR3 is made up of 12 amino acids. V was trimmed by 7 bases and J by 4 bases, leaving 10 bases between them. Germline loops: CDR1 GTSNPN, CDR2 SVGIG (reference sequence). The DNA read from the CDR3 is TGTGCCTTCCGGGACTATAATGAAAAA. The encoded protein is CAFRDYNEK. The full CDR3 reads CAFRDYNEKLFF. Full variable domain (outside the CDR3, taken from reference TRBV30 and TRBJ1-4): SQTIHQWPATLVQPVGSPLSLECTVEGTSNPNLYWYRQAAGRGLQLLFYSVGIGQISSEVPQNLSASRPQDRQFILSSKKLLLSDSGFYLCAFRDYNEKLFFGSGTQLSVL.

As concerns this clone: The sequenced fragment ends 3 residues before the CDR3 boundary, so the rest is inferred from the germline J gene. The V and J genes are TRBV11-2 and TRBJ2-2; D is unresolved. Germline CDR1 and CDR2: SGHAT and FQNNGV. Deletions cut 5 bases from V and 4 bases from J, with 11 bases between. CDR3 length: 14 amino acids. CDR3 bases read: TGTGCCAGCAGCACACAGAGTGCCACCGGGGAG. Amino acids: CASSTQSATGE. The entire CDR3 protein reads CASSTQSATGELFF.